This T cell receptor (beta chain) was observed in a study of T-cell reconstitution after alpha-beta-depleted transplantation in children. TCRbeta library construction was performed incorporating unique molecular identifiers. Using its own MiXCR run on the PCR reads, TCRdb lists one record per CDR3 protein. Of 200,000 to 250,000 distinct CDR3 sequences listed, about 9.6% are singletons. Per germline, CDR1 ENHRY and CDR2 SYGVKD. The CDR3 covers 14 residues. V dropped 6 bases and J dropped 8; count of bases not matched to a gene: 5. The receptor comes from a human donor who donated a stem cell graft to a child with SCID. The chain recombines TRBV10-3 with TRBJ1-6, with 9 bases identical to TRBD1. Material: PBMCs from the stem cell graft donor, obtained from the stem cell graft. The CDR3: CAISRTGADSPLHF. The CDR3 DNA reads TGTGCCATCAGCCGGACAGGGGCGGATTCACCCCTCCACTTT.